Below, 30 T cell receptor beta chains from the same sample are listed, as sequenced in a study of T-cell memory formation after mild COVID-19. TCRdb re-called the 5' RACE reads with MiXCR, one entry per CDR3 protein. The data hold a few hundred thousand distinct CDR3 sequences, with 20% to 25% observed a single time. The sample was PBMCs or a T cell subset sorted from them (not recorded which). The receptors shown here come from a man aged 18 to 29 who had mild COVID-19 (a few samples of this study predate the infection). Cell type and time point are not known.

This clonotype was observed a single time. The V and J genes are TRBV20-1 and TRBJ1-1; possibly TRBD1 for D (6 bases). V shed 0 bases and J shed 3 bases, with 14 bases lying between them. Germline CDR1 DFQATT, CDR2 SNEGSKA (reference sequence). This CDR3 is 15 amino acids long. The CDR3 DNA sequence: TGCAGTGCTAGAGACACGGGAGGGGGAGACACTGAAGCTTTCTTT. This sequence encodes CSARDTGGGDTEAFF.

The chain joins TRBV14 to TRBJ2-7; D gene ambiguous. From germline, CDR1 is SGHDN and CDR2 FVKESK. The CDR3 covers 15 residues. With 0 bases removed from V and 0 bases from J, the gap between germline ends came to 9 bases. The CDR3 reads CASSQDLSYSYEQYF. The CDR3 DNA sequence: TGTGCCAGCAGCCAAGATCTCTCGTACTCCTACGAGCAGTACTTC. The full variable domain, completed using reference TRBV14 and TRBJ2-7, is EAGVTQFPSHSVIEKGQTVTLRCDPISGHDNLYWYRRVMGKEIKFLLHFVKESKQDESGMPNNRFLAERTGGTYSTLKVQPAELEDSGVYFCASSQDLSYSYEQYFGPGTRLTVT.

The chain uses TRBV5-4 and TRBJ2-1, with 9 bases aligning to TRBD1. Germline assignment: CDR1 SGHNT and CDR2 YYREEE (reference sequence). The CDR3 is 16 residues long. V gave up 4 bases and J gave up 1 base; unmatched junction bases: 6. CDR3 sequence: CASSPDRGWSYNEQFF. The CDR3 nucleotides read TGTGCCAGCAGCCCGGACAGGGGATGGTCCTACAATGAGCAGTTCTTC.

The rearrangement joins TRBV7-6 to TRBJ2-3, with D possibly TRBD1 on 6 matching bases. Germline-derived CDR1 and CDR2 are SGHVS and FNYEAQ. The germline V and J ends were trimmed by 1 base and 5 bases, with 16 bases remaining between them. CDR3 size: 16 residues. The CDR3 is CASSLEFWGPGDTQYF. CDR3 nucleotides: TGTGCCAGCAGCTTAGAGTTTTGGGGGCCGGGAGATACGCAGTATTTT.

The rearrangement joins TRBV5-1 to TRBJ1-4; the D gene is possibly TRBD1 (5 bases). CDR1 is SGHRS and CDR2 is YFSETQ in the germline V gene. V gave up 3 bases and J gave up 8 bases, with 14 bases separating them. The CDR3 sequence is 14 residues long. The CDR3, as DNA: TGCGCCAGCAGCTCGGGGCCAACCGGGGAAAAACTGTTTTTT. Protein product: CASSSGPTGEKLFF.

This clonotype has a handful of counts. This chain's CDR3 is CASSPAGTVHTDTQYF. The DNA of the CDR3 is TGTGCCAGCAGCCCCGCGGGGACAGTCCACACAGATACGCAGTATTTT. The rearrangement uses TRBV14 and TRBJ2-3; a possible D gene is TRBD1 (7 bases). V shed 4 bases and J shed 2 bases, with 16 bases lying between them. CDR3 length: 16 amino acids. Germline V lookup: CDR1 SGHDN, CDR2 FVKESK.

The rearrangement links TRBV4-1 to TRBJ1-2; D might be TRBD1 (5 bases). Germline values: CDR1 MGHRA, CDR2 YSYEKL. V was cut by 0 bases and J by 0 bases, with 20 bases left in between. This CDR3 is built from 19 residues. DNA of the CDR3: TGCGCCAGCAGCCAAGATAGGTCCCAGGGCTACGCCACTAACTATGGCTACACCTTC. It encodes CASSQDRSQGYATNYGYTF.

The J gene is TRBJ2-5, the V gene TRBV4-2; D might be TRBD2 (6 bases). The CDR3 extends over 15 amino acids. V dropped 3 bases and J dropped 4 bases, with 15 bases sitting between them. Germline V gives CDR1 LGHNA, CDR2 YNFKEQ. As DNA, the CDR3 is TGTGCCAGCAGCCATCCCGGGCGGGGCCGAGAGACCCAGTACTTC. It translates to CASSHPGRGRETQYF.

The rearrangement joins TRBV7-2 to TRBJ1-1; the match to TRBD1 covers 10 bases. The CDR3 is 15 amino acids. V shed 5 bases and J 5 bases; nucleotides not matched to a gene: 8. Germline CDR1 SGHTA, CDR2 FQGNSA. DNA of the CDR3: TGTGCCAGCAGCGAGAGGACAGGGGGAGGTACTGAAGCTTTCTTT. The encoded protein is CASSERTGGGTEAFF.

The chain employs TRBV4-1 and TRBJ1-1; D perhaps matches TRBD1 (6 bases). Germline lookup yields CDR1 MGHRA and CDR2 YSYEKL. V was trimmed by 0 bases and J by 5 bases, leaving 13 bases between them. This CDR3 spans 15 amino acids. As DNA, the CDR3 is TGCGCCAGCAGCCAAGATTCCGGGGGGCGGACTGAAGCTTTCTTT. Translating gives CASSQDSGGRTEAFF.

A remark on this clonotype: A read error may account for a junction end that differs from germline. The genes are TRBV12-3 or TRBV12-4 and TRBJ2-3; D is possibly TRBD2 (6 bases). The CDR3 loop spans 13 amino acids. Here the CDR3 DNA reads TGTGCCAGCAGTTTAGCCCCGGACACCGGGGAGGACTTC. Translating it yields CASSLAPDTGEDF.

This clonotype was seen a handful of times. The CDR3 here is CASSPWTGGINEQFF. The CDR3 DNA reads as TGTGCCAGCAGCCCGTGGACAGGGGGGATCAATGAGCAGTTCTTC. The chain employs TRBV3-1 and TRBJ2-1; 10 nucleotides match TRBD1. The CDR3 totals 15 residues. The V and J ends lost 4 bases and 6 bases, in that order; junction bases with no gene match: 6. Germline-derived CDR1 and CDR2 are LGHDT and YNNKEL (reference sequence).

This rearrangement joins TRBV4-3 to TRBJ2-2; TRBD2 aligns across 8 bases. The germline V gene encodes CDR1 LGHNA and CDR2 YSLEER. There are 15 residues in the CDR3. The junction had 5 bases not matched to a gene; V was cut back by 4 bases and J by 4 bases. The CDR3 nucleotides read TGCGCCAGCAGCCTCGCTAGCGGGTTCACCGGGGAGCTGTTTTTT. Translation gives CASSLASGFTGELFF.

This chain joins TRBV7-9 and TRBJ1-6; tentative D call: TRBD1 (5 bases). Trimming removed 5 bases at V and 7 bases at J, with 12 bases between. The germline V gene encodes CDR1 SEHNR and CDR2 FQNEAQ (reference sequence). This CDR3 is built from 14 residues. This CDR3 is CASSAEYRNSPLHF. CDR3 bases: TGTGCCAGCAGCGCCGAGTACAGGAATTCACCCCTCCACTTT.

This clonotype has a handful of counts. The V call is TRBV7-2, the J call TRBJ1-1, with D possibly matching TRBD1 (5 bases). Germline V CDR1 and CDR2: SGHTA, FQGNSA. V shed 6 bases and J shed 4 bases, with 12 bases lying between them. The CDR3 is made up of 13 amino acids. In DNA form, the CDR3 reads TGTGCCAGCAGGTGGGGGGTACGCACTGAAGCTTTCTTT. Protein sequence: CASRWGVRTEAFF.

This clonotype was seen only a few times. The chain is built from TRBV11-2 and TRBJ1-2, with TRBD1 as a possible D gene (6 bases). Trimming cost V 1 base and J 3 bases, with 15 bases left between them. The CDR3 extends over 16 amino acids. The V gene's germline CDR1 is SGHAT and CDR2 FQNNGV. CDR3 sequence (DNA): TGTGCCAGCAGCTTAGGGGGGCGCAGGGCCCACTATGGCTACACCTTC. Its translation is CASSLGGRRAHYGYTF.

In this sample, this clonotype turned up a few times. J is TRBJ2-4 and V is TRBV20-1, with D unresolved. This CDR3 spans 14 amino acids. CDR1 is DFQATT and CDR2 is SNEGSKA in the germline V gene (reference sequence). V was pared by 5 bases and J by 0 bases, with 11 bases between. CDR3 loop: CSAPGPLAKNIQYF. The CDR3 coding sequence is TGCAGTGCTCCGGGCCCCTTAGCCAAAAACATTCAGTACTTC.

This clonotype was counted at least ten times. This chain links TRBV6-2 or TRBV6-3 with TRBJ1-1; 8 nucleotides line up with TRBD1. In germline, CDR1 is MNHEY, CDR2 SVGEGT. The J segment lost 5 bases and the V segment lost 6 bases, leaving 8 bases of the junction unmatched. The CDR3 has 14 amino acids. This CDR3 reads CASSRGQGGTEAFF. In nucleotides, the CDR3 is TGTGCCAGCAGCCGTGGACAGGGAGGGACTGAAGCTTTCTTT.

The chain recombines TRBV6-5 with TRBJ2-6; the D gene could be TRBD1 or TRBD2 (6 bases each). The ends were cut back, 6 bases at V and 0 bases at J, with 12 bases in the middle. The CDR3 contains 16 residues. Germline CDR1 and CDR2: MNHEY and SVGAGI. The CDR3: CASRGGSGSGANVLTF. The CDR3, as DNA: TGTGCCAGCAGAGGGGGGTCAGGCTCTGGGGCCAACGTCCTGACTTTC.

The rearrangement uses TRBV10-2 and TRBJ2-5, with D unclear. V shed 4 bases and J shed 1 base, with 10 bases lying between them. The CDR3 is made up of 14 amino acids. CDR1 is WSHSY, CDR2 SAAADI, per germline. CDR3 residues: CASSGFQTQETQYF. The CDR3 DNA reads TGCGCCAGCAGTGGGTTCCAAACCCAAGAGACCCAGTACTTC.

The chain joins TRBV9 to TRBJ2-3; D may correspond to TRBD1 or TRBD2 (5 bases each). Per germline, CDR1 SGDLS and CDR2 YYNGEE. Trimming cost V 4 bases and J 2 bases, with 14 bases left between them. This CDR3 contains 15 residues. The CDR3, as DNA: TGTGCCAGCAGCTTCCGAGGGGCGGACACAGATACGCAGTATTTT. This codes for CASSFRGADTDTQYF.

The sample holds a few counts of this clonotype. The rearrangement joins TRBV15 to TRBJ2-7, with no clear D. Germline V gives CDR1 LNHNV, CDR2 YYDKDF (reference sequence). The CDR3 extends over 13 amino acids. V lost 0 bases and J lost 11, with 14 bases in between. The CDR3 DNA is TGTGCCACCAGCAGAGATAAGGGTGGGTCTGAGTACTTC. The encoded protein is CATSRDKGGSEYF.

In its sample, this clonotype was seen a few times. J is TRBJ1-6 and V is TRBV11-2, with a possible D match to TRBD1 (6 bases). Germline assignment: CDR1 SGHAT and CDR2 FQNNGV. The CDR3 runs 14 residues. The V end lost 5 bases, the J end lost 5 bases, and 10 bases lay between the germline ends. The CDR3 spells CASSEGGDNSPLHF. CDR3 nucleotides: TGTGCCAGCAGCGAGGGGGGGGATAATTCACCCCTCCACTTT.

This clonotype was recorded a few times. The rearrangement uses TRBV7-9 and TRBJ2-7; perhaps TRBD2 as D (5 bases). The CDR3 extends over 15 amino acids. Germline loops: CDR1 SEHNR, CDR2 FQNEAQ (reference sequence). The ends were cut back, 1 base at V and 3 bases at J, with 13 bases in the middle. The CDR3 DNA reads as TGTGCCAGCAGCTTAGGTTTCAGCGGCTACTACGAGCAGTACTTC. Its protein is CASSLGFSGYYEQYF.

This clonotype was seen a handful of times. The chain employs TRBV5-1 and TRBJ1-1, with D perhaps matching TRBD1 (5 bases). Trimming stripped 1 base from V and 4 bases from J, with 14 bases between. CDR1 and CDR2 from the germline V gene are SGHRS and YFSETQ. This CDR3 has 15 amino acids. CDR3 DNA sequence: TGCGCCAGCAGCTTGATGGGAGCGGGGGGCACTGAAGCTTTCTTT. Protein sequence: CASSLMGAGGTEAFF.

This clonotype was picked up a small number of times. V usage is TRBV6-6 and J usage is TRBJ2-7; tentative D call: TRBD1 (6 bases). This CDR3 spans 15 amino acids. Looked up from germline, CDR1 is MNHNY and CDR2 is SVGAGI (reference sequence). V gave up 5 bases and J gave up 3 bases, with 17 bases separating them. CDR3 residues: CASSAPGAGGYEQYV. As DNA, the CDR3 is TGTGCCAGCAGTGCCCCAGGGGCTGGGGGCTACGAGCAGTACGTC.

Notes on this clonotype: One end of the junction varies from germline; a read error may be responsible. The chain employs TRBV28 and TRBJ1-2; a possible D gene is TRBD1 (5 bases). The CDR3 length is 14 residues. CDR1 MDHEN and CDR2 SYDVKM come from the germline V gene. The CDR3 is CFSGGHGGNYGYTF. In DNA form, the CDR3 reads TGCTTTTCGGGGGGTCATGGGGGAAACTATGGCTACACCTTC.

The rearrangement uses TRBV7-2 and TRBJ1-2; D gene uncertain. The CDR3 loop spans 12 amino acids. Trimming shortened V by 2 bases and J by 8 bases, and 9 bases separated the two germline ends. The germline V gene encodes CDR1 SGHTA and CDR2 FQGNSA. DNA of the CDR3: TGTGCCAGCAGCTTAAGTGGAGACGGCTACACCTTC. Translating gives CASSLSGDGYTF.

The chain joins TRBV5-1 to TRBJ1-1; D is ambiguous. Germline loops: CDR1 SGHRS, CDR2 YFSETQ. Between the trimmed V and J ends, which lost 4 bases and 1 base, there was a span of 14 bases. The CDR3 has 15 amino acids. DNA of the CDR3: TGCGCCAGCAGCATTCAGGTAGCGGGGAACACTGAAGCTTTCTTT. Amino acid sequence: CASSIQVAGNTEAFF.

CDR3 DNA: TGTGCCAGCAGCCCCTCCGGGACTAGCGGGGGTGAGACCCAGTACTTC. Translating it yields CASSPSGTSGGETQYF. The rearrangement joins TRBV5-4 to TRBJ2-5; 14 bases map to TRBD2. CDR3 length equals 16 residues. The germline CDR1 and CDR2 sequences are SGHNT and YYREEE (reference sequence). The J segment lost 5 bases and the V segment lost 4 bases, leaving 7 bases of the junction unmatched.